These 15 T cell receptor beta chains share one sample of origin, sequenced in a study of immune evolution from preneoplasia to lung adenocarcinoma. Sequencing used immunoSEQ multiplex PCR; TCRdb keeps in-frame clones, though not all of them. The top ten clones hold roughly 7.1% of a sample with under 6,500 clones, around 78% of them seen once. Specimen: FFPE minimally invasive lung adenocarcinoma tissue. These receptors were collected from a person aged 60-79 years with lung adenocarcinoma.

This chain links TRBV5-3 with TRBJ2-1; tentative D call: TRBD2 (6 bases). TRBV5-3 is identified as an open reading frame with a role that is uncertain. The CDR3 sequence is 15 residues long. Trimming took 0 bases from V and 3 from J, leaving 10 bases between them. The CDR3 coding sequence is TGTGCCAGAAGCTTGGTAGCGGAGCTCTACAATGAGCAGTTCTTC. This sequence encodes CARSLVAELYNEQFF.

The J gene is TRBJ2-7, the V gene TRBV19; no reliable D call. The V and J ends lost 1 base and 7 bases respectively, with 11 bases between them. Germline assignment: CDR1 LNHDA and CDR2 SQIVND (reference sequence). The length of the CDR3 is 13 residues. The CDR3 DNA is TGTGCCAGTAGTATAGGCCTCCCCACGGAGCAGTACTTC. Protein sequence: CASSIGLPTEQYF.

The chain employs TRBV15 and TRBJ2-7; no clear D. Trimming removed 4 bases at V and 0 bases at J, with 10 bases between. Germline V gives CDR1 LNHNV, CDR2 YYDKDF (reference sequence). The CDR3 has 14 residues. This CDR3 is CATSNSLFSYEQYF. The DNA of the CDR3 is TGTGCCACCAGCAATAGTCTTTTCTCCTACGAGCAGTACTTC.

With respect to this clone: The junction does not match germline at one end; this may be a read error. The chain recombines TRBV7-9 with TRBJ1-4, with D perhaps matching TRBD1 (6 bases). Germline V gives CDR1 SEHNR, CDR2 FQNEAQ (reference sequence). The CDR3 contains 12 residues. CDR3 in DNA: TGTGCCAGCACCTTAGGGGGGGAAAAACTGTTTTTT. Residues: CASTLGGEKLFF. The full variable domain, with the rest looked up from reference TRBV7-9 and TRBJ1-4, is DTGVSQNPRHKITKRGQNVTFRCDPISEHNRLYWYRQTLGQGPEFLTYFQNEAQLEKSRLLSDRFSAERPKGSFSTLEIQRTEQGDSAMYLCASTLGGEKLFFGSGTQLSVL.

The chain employs TRBV7-9 and TRBJ1-4; D is perhaps TRBD1 (5 bases). This CDR3 has 14 residues. V shed 1 base and J shed 4 bases, with 7 bases lying between them. The germline gives CDR1 SEHNR, CDR2 FQNEAQ (reference sequence). CDR3 sequence (DNA): TGTGCCAGCAGCTTAGTAGACAGTAATGAAAAACTGTTTTTT. Protein sequence: CASSLVDSNEKLFF.

Comments on this clone: One junction end disagrees with the germline gene, perhaps due to a read error. The chain combines TRBV11-2 with TRBJ2-1; tentative D call: TRBD2 (5 bases). Germline lookup yields CDR1 SGHAT and CDR2 FQNNGV. The CDR3 loop spans 14 amino acids. The CDR3 nucleotides are TGTGCCAGCAGCCAGAGGACTGATGGGAATGCGCAGTTCTTC. It specifies CASSQRTDGNAQFF.

This clone appeared once. J is TRBJ2-1 and V is TRBV9, with TRBD2 identical over 12 bases. CDR1 is SGDLS and CDR2 is YYNGEE in the germline V gene. The CDR3 consists of 16 residues. The V gene end was trimmed by 3 bases and the J gene end by 7 bases; junction bases not matched to a gene: 8. The CDR3 DNA sequence: TGTGCCAGCAGCGCTAACCTAGCGGGAGGGGAGAATGAGCAGTTCTTC. Translation gives CASSANLAGGENEQFF.

This rearrangement joins TRBV6-5 to TRBJ2-5; D possibly corresponds to TRBD1 (6 bases). V was cut by 6 bases and J by 8 bases, with 13 bases left in between. Germline V gene lookup returns CDR1 MNHEY and CDR2 SVGAGI. This CDR3 spans 12 amino acids. The CDR3 loop reads CASRAGVDTQYF. The CDR3 bases are TGTGCCAGCAGGGCAGGGGTTGATACCCAGTACTTC.

This chain uses TRBV7-2 with TRBJ1-5, with D possibly being TRBD1 (5 bases). Germline CDR1 and CDR2: SGHTA and FQGNSA. Trimming cost V 1 base and J 4 bases, with 11 bases left between them. CDR3 length: 15 amino acids. This CDR3 reads CASSLGRGYNQPQHF. DNA for the CDR3: TGTGCCAGCAGCTTAGGTAGGGGATATAATCAGCCCCAGCATTTT.

This chain connects TRBV6-5 to TRBJ2-1, with D possibly TRBD2 on 5 matching bases. Trimming removed 2 bases from V and 7 bases from J, with 9 bases in between. This CDR3 is 13 amino acids long. The germline CDR1 and CDR2 sequences are MNHEY and SVGAGI. The CDR3 loop is CASSYLTTNEQFF. In nucleotides, the CDR3 is TGTGCCAGCAGTTACCTGACTACGAATGAGCAGTTCTTC.

This clone was seen a handful of times. The chain has TRBV9 and TRBJ2-6; TRBD1 or TRBD2 may be the D gene (5 bases each). Trimming left V 4 bases short and J 0 bases short, with 11 bases between. CDR1 and CDR2 from the germline V gene are SGDLS and YYNGEE. There are 16 residues in the CDR3. The DNA of the CDR3 is TGTGCCAGCAGCATCGGGACCTTCTCTGGGGCCAACGTCCTGACTTTC. This gives the protein CASSIGTFSGANVLTF. The full variable domain, its missing parts supplied by reference TRBV9 and TRBJ2-6, is DSGVTQTPKHLITATGQRVTLRCSPRSGDLSVYWYQQSLDQGLQFLIQYYNGEERAKGNILERFSAQQFPDLHSELNLSSLELGDSALYFCASSIGTFSGANVLTFGAGSRLTVL.

The J gene is TRBJ1-2, the V gene TRBV28; TRBD1 agrees at 9 bases. The germline CDR1 and CDR2 sequences are MDHEN and SYDVKM. J gave up 2 bases and V 6 bases, and 7 bases lay outside the gene matches. The CDR3 length is 15 residues. The CDR3 here is CASRNTGGANYGYTF. In nucleotides, the CDR3 is TGTGCCAGCAGAAACACAGGGGGCGCGAACTATGGCTACACCTTC.

The chain is built from TRBV5-5 and TRBJ2-1; D gene ambiguous. The germline V gene has CDR1 SGHKS and CDR2 YYEKEE (reference sequence). This CDR3 is built from 13 residues. V lost 4 bases, J lost 5 bases, and 10 bases lay in between. CDR3 in DNA: TGTGCCAGCAGCCCCCTCTTGGACAATGAGCAGTTCTTC. Residues: CASSPLLDNEQFF. The full variable domain, completed using reference TRBV5-5 and TRBJ2-1, is DAGVTQSPTHLIKTRGQQVTLRCSPISGHKSVSWYQQVLGQGPQFIFQYYEKEERGRGNFPDRFSARQFPNYSSELNVNALLLGDSALYLCASSPLLDNEQFFGPGTRLTVL.

The chain links TRBV9 to TRBJ2-3, with D perhaps matching TRBD2 (6 bases). V dropped 0 bases and J dropped 5 bases, with 13 bases sitting between them. Looked up from germline, CDR1 is SGDLS and CDR2 is YYNGEE. This CDR3 has 15 amino acids. The CDR3 DNA reads as TGTGCCAGCAGCGTAGGTTGGGGAGGAGAAGATACGCAGTATTTT. Protein: CASSVGWGGEDTQYF.

This clone was found once. V and J are TRBV6-1 and TRBJ1-1, with D uncertain. The germline CDR1 and CDR2 sequences are MNHNS and SASEGT. Trimming removed 8 bases from V and 5 bases from J, with 12 bases in between. CDR3 length equals 12 residues. CDR3 bases: TGTGCCAGCGGGAGATCGATAACTGAAGCTTTCTTT. Encoded protein: CASGRSITEAFF.